This passage covers 27 T cell receptor beta chains from one sample sequenced in a study of T cell repertoires in cytomegalovirus infection. Via MiXCR, TCRdb re-called the reads, giving one row per CDR3 protein. Found here are around 550,000 distinct CDR3 sequences, more than 25% of them singletons; the top ten hold roughly 13%. The source material was PBMCs. The receptors stem from a human donor in good health (CMV status not recorded). Some clones in this sample may be carry-over from other donors' samples.

This clonotype was detected many times. The genes are TRBV7-2 and TRBJ2-1; 9 bases map to TRBD2. Germline CDR1 reads SGHTA; CDR2 reads FQGNSA. V trimming: 6 bases; J trimming: 4 bases; junction bases outside the gene matches: 7. The length of the CDR3 is 15 residues. The CDR3: CASSWVTSGYNEQFF. In nucleotides, the CDR3 is TGTGCCAGCAGTTGGGTGACTAGCGGATACAATGAGCAGTTCTTC.

This clonotype was recorded a few times. The chain uses TRBV6-2 or TRBV6-3 and TRBJ2-6, with unresolved D. From germline, CDR1 is MNHEY and CDR2 SVGEGT. Between the trimmed V and J ends, which lost 4 bases and 0 bases, there was a span of 7 bases. The CDR3 has 15 amino acids. In DNA form, the CDR3 reads TGTGCCAGCAGTTTCGACACCTCTGGGGCCAACGTCCTGACTTTC. This codes for CASSFDTSGANVLTF.

The V call is TRBV19, the J call TRBJ2-1, with TRBD2 identical over 9 bases. The V gene's germline CDR1 is LNHDA and CDR2 SQIVND (reference sequence). V lost 4 bases, J lost 11 bases, and 12 bases stayed unmatched. This CDR3 is 15 amino acids long. The CDR3 sequence: CASSTQGAGGTKQFF. The CDR3 bases are TGTGCCAGTAGTACCCAAGGGGCGGGAGGGACTAAGCAGTTCTTC.

V usage is TRBV7-2 and J usage is TRBJ1-2; TRBD1 is a possible D gene (5 bases). Germline V lookup: CDR1 SGHTA, CDR2 FQGNSA. Trimming took 1 base from V and 8 from J, leaving 11 bases between them. The CDR3 spans 13 residues. CDR3 region: CASSLDRSGGYTF. The CDR3 DNA reads TGTGCCAGCAGCTTAGACAGGTCGGGCGGCTACACCTTC.

This clonotype was seen many times. The V and J genes are TRBV7-8 and TRBJ2-5; 11 bases line up with TRBD2. Germline-derived CDR1 and CDR2 are SGHVS and FQNEAQ. This CDR3 contains 21 residues. The V and J ends lost 2 bases and 1 base, in that order; junction bases with no gene match: 18. The CDR3 nucleotides read TGTGCCAGCAGCTTAAACCCCCGGTCGTGGGGACTAGCGGCCCGCCAAGAGACCCAGTACTTC. This codes for CASSLNPRSWGLAARQETQYF. Filled out from reference TRBV7-8 and TRBJ2-5, the complete variable domain reads GAGVSQSPRYKVAKRGQDVALRCDPISGHVSLFWYQQALGQGPEFLTYFQNEAQLDKSGLPSDRFFAERPEGSVSTLKIQRTQQEDSAVYLCASSLNPRSWGLAARQETQYFGPGTRLLVL.

The sample holds a few counts of this clonotype. V is TRBV12-3 or TRBV12-4 and J is TRBJ2-4; 7 bases are shared with TRBD1. V was clipped by 6 bases and J by 9 bases; unmatched bases: 8. This CDR3 region has 13 residues. The CDR3 loop is CASRTTGRTIQYF. Written as DNA, the CDR3 is TGTGCCAGCAGAACGACAGGGCGTACCATTCAGTACTTC.

This clonotype was seen at least ten times. V is TRBV7-8 and J is TRBJ2-1; D is undetermined. V lost 3 bases and J lost 2, with 8 bases in between. This CDR3 has 14 amino acids. The V gene's germline CDR1 is SGHVS and CDR2 FQNEAQ. The DNA of the CDR3 is TGTGCCAGCAGCTTCATCAATACCTACAATGAGCAGTTCTTC. Encoded protein: CASSFINTYNEQFF.

This clonotype was detected a few times. This sequence joins TRBV4-3 and TRBJ1-2; D is possibly TRBD1 (6 bases). From germline, CDR1 is LGHNA and CDR2 YSLEER. V lost 0 bases and J lost 6, with 14 bases in between. This CDR3 has 15 amino acids. The CDR3 coding sequence is TGCGCCAGCAGCCAAGACAGGGGTAGGGGACATGGCTACACCTTC. As protein: CASSQDRGRGHGYTF.

V gene TRBV7-8 combines with J gene TRBJ1-5; 7 bases line up with TRBD1. Germline loops: CDR1 SGHVS, CDR2 FQNEAQ. This CDR3 has 13 residues. J lost 6 bases, V lost 4 bases, and 3 bases had no gene match. CDR3 DNA sequence: TGTGCCAGCAGCTGGGACAGTCCTCAGCCCCAGCATTTT. Translating it yields CASSWDSPQPQHF.

This clonotype turned up a few times. J is TRBJ2-1 and V is TRBV27, with TRBD2 matching over 11 bases. V shed 5 bases and J 4 bases; nucleotides not matched to a gene: 7. The CDR3 runs 16 residues. In germline, CDR1 is MNHEY, CDR2 SMNVEV (reference sequence). The DNA of the CDR3 is TGTGCCAGCAGTCCCTTGAGGACTAGCGGGTACAATGAGCAGTTCTTC. This sequence encodes CASSPLRTSGYNEQFF.

This clonotype was observed at least ten times. The rearrangement links TRBV7-2 to TRBJ1-2; D not resolved. Trimming cost V 0 bases and J 12 bases, with 11 bases left between them. This CDR3 spans 12 amino acids. Germline lookup yields CDR1 SGHTA and CDR2 FQGNSA. CDR3 in DNA: TGTGCCAGCAGCTTAGCCCCCCCTCGGCACACCTTC. It translates to CASSLAPPRHTF.

A few counts support this clonotype. The rearrangement uses TRBV7-2 and TRBJ2-1; weak D call: TRBD2 (6 bases). CDR3 length: 15 amino acids. Trimming removed 0 bases from V and 6 bases from J, with 12 bases in between. Germline V lookup: CDR1 SGHTA, CDR2 FQGNSA. The CDR3 reads CASSLAPMGGNEQFF. CDR3 DNA: TGTGCCAGCAGCTTAGCCCCGATGGGGGGCAATGAGCAGTTCTTC.

This clonotype has just a few counts. This chain joins TRBV9 and TRBJ2-1; TRBD2 aligns across 11 bases. The trim removed 3 bases at V and 6 bases at J, leaving 2 bases unmatched. Germline CDR1 SGDLS, CDR2 YYNGEE. The CDR3 sequence is 14 residues long. The CDR3 protein is CASSAGLAVNEQFF. DNA for the CDR3: TGTGCCAGCAGCGCGGGACTAGCGGTCAATGAGCAGTTCTTC.

The V gene is TRBV24-1, the J gene TRBJ2-3; weak D call: TRBD2 (5 bases). The V gene's germline CDR1 is KGHDR and CDR2 SFDVKD. The CDR3 consists of 15 residues. Trimming stripped 3 bases from V and 0 bases from J, with 9 bases between. The CDR3 here is CATSDTGSSTDTQYF. CDR3 coding DNA: TGTGCCACCAGTGATACGGGGAGTAGCACAGATACGCAGTATTTT.

This clonotype was seen a few times. The V and J genes are TRBV11-2 and TRBJ2-5; D might be TRBD2 (5 bases). Trimming cost V 5 bases and J 1 base, with 11 bases left between them. The CDR3 extends over 14 amino acids. Germline-derived CDR1 and CDR2 are SGHAT and FQNNGV. CDR3 bases: TGTGCCAGCAGCCCCAGCGGAGCCCAAGAGACCCAGTACTTC. Translation: CASSPSGAQETQYF.

V and J are TRBV7-9 and TRBJ1-2; the D is unclear. The CDR3 totals 11 residues. CDR1 and CDR2 from the germline V gene are SEHNR and FQNEAQ (reference sequence). V lost 5 bases to trimming and J lost 7 bases, with 8 bases between them. The CDR3 coding sequence is TGTGCCAGCAGCCAAGGGATTGGCTACACCTTC. Its protein is CASSQGIGYTF.

This clonotype was counted between two and nine times. The chain has TRBV7-2 and TRBJ2-2; D gene unclear. Germline V CDR1 and CDR2: SGHTA, FQGNSA. This CDR3 has 15 residues. The V end was cut by 3 bases, the J end by 5 bases, with 13 bases between. The CDR3, as DNA: TGTGCCAGCAGCTTCGGCGGCGGCGGTACCGGGGAGCTGTTTTTT. Translated, it gives CASSFGGGGTGELFF.

This clonotype has only a few counts. The chain couples TRBV7-8 to TRBJ2-1; D might be TRBD2 (6 bases). CDR3 length: 15 residues. CDR1 and CDR2 (germline): SGHVS, FQNEAQ. V lost 3 bases and J lost 4, with 13 bases in between. The CDR3, as DNA: TGTGCCAGCAGCTTCCGGGACTCCTTTTACAATGAGCAGTTCTTC. Translated: CASSFRDSFYNEQFF.

The V call is TRBV19, the J call TRBJ2-7; D not certain. With 8 bases removed from V and 3 bases from J, the gap between germline ends came to 17 bases. Germline CDR1 is LNHDA and CDR2 is SQIVND (reference sequence). The CDR3 has 14 residues. CDR3 nucleotide sequence: TGTGCCAGTCAGGACCGGGCGAAGATCTACGAGCAGTACTTC. As protein: CASQDRAKIYEQYF.

The rearrangement uses TRBV20-1 and TRBJ2-3; 10 nucleotides agree with TRBD2. CDR1 DFQATT and CDR2 SNEGSKA come from the germline V gene (reference sequence). The CDR3 is 13 residues long. V gave up 5 bases and J gave up 4 bases; unmatched junction bases: 3. CDR3 protein: CSASGTSADTQYF. Written as DNA, the CDR3 is TGCAGTGCTTCAGGGACTAGCGCAGATACGCAGTATTTT.

The chain carries TRBV7-9 and TRBJ1-3; 10 nucleotides agree with TRBD1. Trimming cost V 5 bases and J 3 bases; bases outside gene matches: 7. Germline V gene sequence: CDR1 SEHNR, CDR2 FQNEAQ (reference sequence). This CDR3 has 16 amino acids. The CDR3 DNA sequence: TGTGCCAGCAGCAACAGACAGGGGGCTCTTGGAAACACCATATATTTT. As protein: CASSNRQGALGNTIYF.

This clonotype was found many times. V is TRBV7-2 and J is TRBJ2-1, with D possibly matching TRBD2 (7 bases). Germline V gene data show CDR1 as SGHTA and CDR2 as FQGNSA. This CDR3 has 18 residues. V lost 5 bases to trimming and J lost 6 bases, with 26 bases between them. CDR3 protein: CASSLPFRAPGGGNEQFF. DNA for the CDR3: TGTGCCAGCAGCCTACCCTTCCGGGCCCCGGGGGGCGGCAATGAGCAGTTCTTC. The entire variable domain, with the rest obtained from reference TRBV7-2 and TRBJ2-1, is as follows: GAGVSQSPSNKVTEKGKDVELRCDPISGHTALYWYRQSLGQGLEFLIYFQGNSAPDKSGLPSDRFSAERTGGSVSTLTIQRTQQEDSAVYLCASSLPFRAPGGGNEQFFGPGTRLTVL.

At least ten counts were recorded for this clonotype. The V gene is TRBV7-8, the J gene TRBJ2-7, with D perhaps assigned TRBD1 or TRBD2 (5 bases each). V was trimmed by 3 bases and J by 3 bases, leaving 12 bases between them. The CDR3 covers 14 residues. Germline V gene data show CDR1 as SGHVS and CDR2 as FQNEAQ. CDR3 DNA: TGTGCCAGCAGCTTCAACAAGGGGAGCTACGAGCAGTACTTC. This sequence encodes CASSFNKGSYEQYF. The full variable domain, completed using reference TRBV7-8 and TRBJ2-7, is GAGVSQSPRYKVAKRGQDVALRCDPISGHVSLFWYQQALGQGPEFLTYFQNEAQLDKSGLPSDRFFAERPEGSVSTLKIQRTQQEDSAVYLCASSFNKGSYEQYFGPGTRLTVT.

This clonotype was found a few times. The V and J genes are TRBV12-3 or TRBV12-4 and TRBJ2-6; the match to TRBD1 covers 8 bases. The CDR3 loop spans 16 amino acids. V trimming: 5 bases; J trimming: 4 bases; junction bases outside the gene matches: 7. CDR3 sequence: CASSISGGSGANVLTF. The CDR3 DNA is TGTGCCAGCAGTATCTCAGGGGGCTCCGGGGCCAACGTCCTGACTTTC.

The chain uses TRBV5-4 and TRBJ2-3; no firm D call. The CDR3 has 15 amino acids. Germline CDR1 SGHNT, CDR2 YYREEE (reference sequence). The germline V and J ends were trimmed by 2 bases and 1 base, with 11 bases remaining between them. CDR3: CASSFLGSGTDTQYF. The CDR3, as DNA: TGTGCCAGCAGCTTCTTGGGGTCGGGCACAGATACGCAGTATTTT.

In this sample, this clonotype turned up a few times. This rearrangement joins TRBV11-2 to TRBJ2-7; the D is unclear. The CDR3 runs to 14 residues. Trimming removed 1 base at V and 6 bases at J, with 13 bases between. Germline V lookup: CDR1 SGHAT, CDR2 FQNNGV. The CDR3 DNA reads TGTGCCAGCAGCTTAGGCAGGATACTTGGCGAGCAGTACGTC. Translated: CASSLGRILGEQYV.

The chain combines TRBV5-6 with TRBJ2-1; 14 bases match TRBD2. Germline V lookup: CDR1 SGHDT, CDR2 YYEEEE. V lost 3 bases, J lost 5 bases, and 7 bases stayed unmatched. The CDR3 runs to 17 residues. The DNA of the CDR3 is TGTGCCAGCAGCTACCCGGGACTAGCGGGAGTAGACAATGAGCAGTTCTTC. Its protein product is CASSYPGLAGVDNEQFF.